Listed below are T cell receptor beta chains from one sample, sequenced in a study of beta chain features in type 1 diabetes. Some clones are missing from TCRdb's copy, which holds only in-frame ones; the method was immunoSEQ multiplex PCR. This table holds some 150,000 clones, roughly a tenth found once. The sequencing input was naive CD4+ T cells from blood. These receptors came from a man aged 18 to 29 in good health. Each CDR3 is given with its conserved first and last residue.

>TRBV7-2|TRBJ1-2
CASQRTGAFVYTF
>TRBV7-2|TRBJ1-5
CASSLAHSNQPQHF
>TRBV30|TRBJ2-7
CAWSALSGQALGEQYF
>TRBV6-6|TRBJ2-1
CASRQGATDEQFF
>TRBV5-1|TRBJ2-2
CASSLTDPRASPGELFF
>TRBV7-2|TRBJ2-7
CASSLYNYEQYF
>TRBV4-1|TRBJ1-6
CASSPSGTGDSYNSPLHF
>TRBV28|TRBJ2-7
CASSPRTGGLYEQYF
>TRBV5-1|TRBJ1-5
CASSLGGSYQPQHF
>TRBV18|TRBJ1-6
CASSQRGTGDSPLHF
>TRBV7-8|TRBJ1-5
CASSRDRVGNQPQHF
>TRBV6-5|TRBJ1-4
CASSYSRGGEKLFF
>TRBV28|TRBJ2-3
CASKTGTVRTDTQYF
>TRBV18|TRBJ2-1
CASSPSDNEQFF
>TRBV18|TRBJ2-3
CASFSQREGRTDTQYF
>TRBV10-3|TRBJ2-7
CASSAWQGAGYEQYF
>TRBV6-5|TRBJ2-3
CASSYIGTQYF
>TRBV19|TRBJ2-3
CASSIPIAGGLDTQYF
>TRBV4-3|TRBJ2-3
CASSQRQADTQYF
>TRBV5-4|TRBJ2-7
CASSWGQGRYEQYF
>TRBV19|TRBJ2-7
CASSRRGQGGSYEQYF
>TRBV19|TRBJ2-1
CASSWPSGGSPYNEQFF
>TRBV7-8|TRBJ2-6
CASSFSNAGANVLAF
>TRBV5-4|TRBJ2-3
CASSLGLAGTDTQYF
>TRBV5-4|TRBJ2-5
CASSSTSGGLQETQYF
>TRBV7-9|TRBJ1-2
CASSFADGGYTF
>TRBV6-5|TRBJ2-7
CASKRDLESYEQYF
>TRBV2|TRBJ1-2
CASTEGQNYGYTF
>TRBV29-1|TRBJ2-7
CSVASDRVYEQYF
>TRBV7-2|TRBJ2-7
CASSLVGGSYEQYF
>TRBV4-1|TRBJ1-5
CASSQGQGSNQPQHF
>TRBV7-9|TRBJ2-3
CASSSGLSTDTQYF
>TRBV5-1|TRBJ1-3
CASSLGDRGNTIYF